The T cell receptor beta chain described here comes from a study of post-analysis software for immune sequencing data. The V end was cut by 8 bases, the J end by 0 bases, with 16 bases between. The CDR3 spans 15 residues. General study results and limits: TRBV segments more frequent in patients than in controls numbered roughly five and included TRBV5-6, TRBV5-1 and TRBV20-1. The F measure placed samples prepared in the same batch into strongly shared clusters.

With regard to this clonotype: The antigen remains undetermined.

TCR beta cDNA libraries included unique molecular identifiers. Each CDR3 protein is one row after TCRdb ran MiXCR on the PCR reads. The data contain almost 700,000 distinct CDR3 sequences, roughly three fifths of them singletons. The sequence was collected from a girl aged 2-9 years with multiple sclerosis. This chain links TRBV12-3 or TRBV12-4 with TRBJ1-2; tentative D call: TRBD1 (6 bases). Input material: blood. The CDR3 DNA follows: TGTGCCAGCGGCCCGACAGGCCCTGCTAACTATGGCTACACCTTC. Amino acid sequence: CASGPTGPANYGYTF.